The 12 T cell receptor beta chains presented below share a single source sample, sequenced in a study of STAT5B mutations in CD4+ large granular lymphocyte leukemia. Assay: immunoSEQ multiplex PCR; the TCRdb copy retains only in-frame clones and omits some. This table has about 33,000 clones, approximately 74% appearing once. Sample: CD4+ T cells from blood buffy coats. The receptors were gathered from a human donor in good health.

CDR3 loop: CASSTRQGSEKLFF. CDR3 nucleotide sequence: TGTGCCAGCAGCACACGACAGGGAAGCGAAAAACTGTTTTTT. This chain joins TRBV11-3 and TRBJ1-4, with 7 bases lining up with TRBD1. This CDR3 has 14 amino acids. Germline lookup yields CDR1 SGHNT and CDR2 YENEEA. V lost 5 bases, J lost 8 bases, and 8 bases stayed unmatched.

The V call is TRBV7-2, the J call TRBJ1-1; 8 bases match TRBD1. The V and J ends lost 0 bases and 4 bases, in that order; junction bases with no gene match: 4. Germline V lookup: CDR1 SGHTA, CDR2 FQGNSA. CDR3 size: 15 residues. In nucleotides, the CDR3 is TGTGCCAGCAGCTTAGCCGGACAGGGTGTCACTGAAGCTTTCTTT. Protein sequence: CASSLAGQGVTEAFF.

The chain carries TRBV11-2 and TRBJ1-1, with unresolved D. Looked up from germline, CDR1 is SGHAT and CDR2 is FQNNGV. V was pared by 3 bases and J by 2 bases, with 13 bases between. The CDR3 has 15 residues. This chain's CDR3 is CASSLALGDNTEAFF. CDR3 DNA sequence: TGTGCCAGCAGCTTGGCCCTCGGCGATAACACTGAAGCTTTCTTT.

V usage is TRBV7-2 and J usage is TRBJ2-5, with 9 bases lining up with TRBD2. The ends lost 6 bases at V and 2 bases at J; junction bases unmatched: 7. The CDR3 has 15 amino acids. Per germline, CDR1 SGHTA and CDR2 FQGNSA. CDR3 DNA: TGTGCCAGCAGTAAGAGCGGGGGGCGGCAAGAGACCCAGTACTTC. It codes for CASSKSGGRQETQYF.

The chain carries TRBV5-6 and TRBJ2-7; D is uncertain. Germline-derived CDR1 and CDR2 are SGHDT and YYEEEE. The CDR3 is made up of 13 amino acids. Trimming took off 6 bases at V and 0 bases at J, with 10 bases between the two ends. In nucleotides, the CDR3 is TGTGCCAGCAATACACCTAGCTCCTACGAGCAGTACTTC. Translated: CASNTPSSYEQYF.

The V call is TRBV6-1, the J call TRBJ2-7; a possible D gene is TRBD2 (5 bases). The CDR3 consists of 14 residues. From germline, CDR1 is MNHNS and CDR2 SASEGT. Trimming pared 8 bases from V and 3 bases from J, leaving 17 bases between. The CDR3 region is CASSPRAGIYEQYF. CDR3 nucleotides: TGTGCCAGCTCACCAAGGGCGGGCATCTACGAGCAGTACTTC.

The gene calls are TRBV7-8 and TRBJ1-1; D ambiguous. V lost 1 base to trimming and J lost 0 bases, with 9 bases between them. The CDR3 sequence is 15 residues long. Germline V CDR1 and CDR2: SGHVS, FQNEAQ. The CDR3 bases are TGTGCCAGCAGCTTAGAAAGGTCCGTGAACACTGAAGCTTTCTTT. Translated, it gives CASSLERSVNTEAFF.

This clone has more than one count but fewer than ten. The CDR3 region is CASSSERESATGELFF. CDR3 bases: TGTGCCAGCAGCTCAGAGCGGGAGTCGGCCACCGGGGAGCTGTTTTTT. V and J are TRBV9 and TRBJ2-2; TRBD2 agrees at 8 bases. The ends lost 4 bases at V and 4 bases at J; junction bases unmatched: 9. The CDR3 spans 16 residues. Germline V gene lookup returns CDR1 SGDLS and CDR2 YYNGEE. Drawing the rest from reference TRBV9 and TRBJ2-2, the complete variable domain is DSGVTQTPKHLITATGQRVTLRCSPRSGDLSVYWYQQSLDQGLQFLIQYYNGEERAKGNILERFSAQQFPDLHSELNLSSLELGDSALYFCASSSERESATGELFFGEGSRLTVL.

The gene calls are TRBV7-2 and TRBJ1-1; D may be TRBD1 (5 bases). The CDR3 totals 18 residues. Trimming cost V 5 bases and J 4 bases, with 26 bases left between them. Germline assignment: CDR1 SGHTA and CDR2 FQGNSA. The CDR3 protein is CASSLSAFRGAGGTEAFF. CDR3 nucleotides: TGTGCCAGCAGCCTTAGTGCGTTTCGAGGGGCGGGAGGCACTGAAGCTTTCTTT. The full variable domain, rest sourced from reference TRBV7-2 and TRBJ1-1, is GAGVSQSPSNKVTEKGKDVELRCDPISGHTALYWYRQSLGQGLEFLIYFQGNSAPDKSGLPSDRFSAERTGGSVSTLTIQRTQQEDSAVYLCASSLSAFRGAGGTEAFFGQGTRLTVV.

CDR3 sequence reads: CASGTTGWTGELFF. CDR3 in DNA: TGTGCCAGCGGAACGACAGGGTGGACCGGGGAGCTGTTTTTT. The chain employs TRBV6-5 and TRBJ2-2, with TRBD1 matching 7 bases. The CDR3 is made up of 14 amino acids. The germline V gene encodes CDR1 MNHEY and CDR2 SVGAGI. The V segment lost 8 bases and the J segment 5 bases; nucleotides outside the gene matches: 8.

The rearrangement joins TRBV13 to TRBJ2-1; 11 bases are a match to TRBD2. V dropped 6 bases and J dropped 6; count of bases not matched to a gene: 4. Germline V gene data show CDR1 as PRHDT and CDR2 as FYEKMQ (reference sequence). CDR3 length: 14 residues. The CDR3 DNA is TGTGCCAGCAGTAGGGGGACTAGCGGCAATGAGCAGTTCTTC. This translates into CASSRGTSGNEQFF. Variable domain in full (rest from reference TRBV13 and TRBJ2-1): AAGVIQSPRHLIKEKRETATLKCYPIPRHDTVYWYQQGPGQDPQFLISFYEKMQSDKGSIPDRFSAQQFSDYHSELNMSSLELGDSALYFCASSRGTSGNEQFFGPGTRLTVL.

The rearrangement joins TRBV30 to TRBJ2-5, with D perhaps matching TRBD2 (6 bases). The CDR3 extends over 13 amino acids. V was clipped by 2 bases and J by 1 base, with 8 bases between them. Germline CDR1 is GTSNPN and CDR2 is SVGIG (reference sequence). Here the CDR3 DNA reads TGTGCCTGGAGTCGGGACTCCCAAGAGACCCAGTACTTC. Its protein is CAWSRDSQETQYF.